The clone carrying this T cell receptor (beta chain) was counted at least ten times. V shed 5 bases, J shed 9 bases, and the junction held 12 bases outside the gene matches. Per the germline V gene, CDR1 is GTSNPN and CDR2 is SVGIG (reference sequence). This CDR3 has 13 residues. This entry belongs to a study of regulatory T cells in long-lasting Graves disease. The time point is: newly diagnosed GD, antithyroid drugs for less than 3 months. The TCR library was made from RNA that had been extracted from PBMCs in TRIzol. Building the TCR beta libraries relied on iRepertoire HTBI primers, and CDR3 regions underwent Arm-PCR. From the multiplex PCR reads, TCRdb called clonotypes with MiXCR, one entry per CDR3 protein. The sample consists of 500,000 or so distinct CDR3 sequences, around 15% of them appearing once. These data also formed part of another study, on T cells in Graves' hyperthyroidism and ophthalmopathy.

Sequenced material: peripheral blood mononuclear cells (PBMCs), taken at new diagnosis, from a patient treated with antithyroid drugs. This receptor was obtained from a woman aged 45-60 years with Graves disease. The chain employs TRBV30 and TRBJ2-7; 8 bases match TRBD2. The CDR3 is CAWAVAGSGWQYF. The CDR3 DNA is TGTGCCTGGGCGGTAGCGGGGTCTGGATGGCAGTACTTC.